Listed below are T cell receptor beta chains from one sample, sequenced in a study of OX40 agonist ivuxolimab in advanced cancers. Method: immunoSEQ multiplex PCR; TCRdb's copy keeps in-frame clones and lacks some. The sample has 73,000 or so clones, approximately 89% seen once. Sequenced material: CD4+ or CD8+ T cells sorted from blood, taken in a trial of the OX40 agonist ivuxolimab. These receptors came from an adult with an advanced solid tumor such as melanoma, head and neck, liver or kidney cancer. Both conserved end residues are part of each CDR3. The D gene is left open where the match is weak. Size is omitted from some rows. Given values are once, few, many or a class for expanded clones.

TRBV7-9	.	.	TRBJ2-7	CASSLGRTEGYEQYF	TGTGCCAGCAGCTTAGGGAGGACAGAGGGCTACGAGCAGTACTTC
TRBV5-4	few	.	TRBJ2-7	CASSLGRAEQYF	TGTGCCAGCAGCTTGGGCCGGGCCGAGCAGTACTTC
TRBV19	.	TRBD1	TRBJ1-6	CASSKGQPSSYNSPLHF	TGTGCCAGTAGTAAGGGACAGCCTAGCTCCTATAATTCACCCCTCCACTTT
TRBV23-1	.	.	TRBJ2-5	CASSLDRSSETQYF	TGCGCCAGCAGTCTAGACAGGTCCTCGGAGACCCAGTACTTC
TRBV28	.	.	TRBJ2-4	CASTSRGLGKNIQYF	TGTGCCAGCACCAGCAGGGGCCTTGGGAAAAACATTCAGTACTTC
TRBV19	few	TRBD1	TRBJ2-5	CASSTIGGGQETQYF	TGTGCCAGTAGTACCATAGGGGGCGGACAAGAGACCCAGTACTTC
TRBV5-1	.	TRBD2	TRBJ2-5	CASSRTSGEQETQYF	TGCGCCAGCTCCAGGACTAGCGGGGAACAAGAGACCCAGTACTTC
TRBV27	.	.	TRBJ2-3	CASSLFRGVGTDTQYF	TGTGCCAGCAGTTTATTTCGAGGGGTCGGCACAGATACGCAGTATTTT
TRBV7-9	few	.	TRBJ1-1	CASSEVGGWNTEAFF	TGTGCCAGCTCCGAAGTAGGGGGATGGAACACTGAAGCTTTCTTT
TRBV6-1	.	.	TRBJ1-4	CASSDGATNEKLFF	TGTGCCAGCAGTGACGGGGCAACTAATGAAAAACTGTTTTTT
TRBV6-1	.	.	TRBJ1-5	CASSGERGQPQHF	TGTGCCAGCAGTGGAGAACGGGGTCAGCCCCAGCATTTT
TRBV5-8	once	TRBD1	TRBJ1-1	CASSLDRDTEAFF	TGTGCCAGCAGCCTTGACAGGGACACTGAAGCTTTCTTT
TRBV6-5	.	.	TRBJ1-1	CASSYELNTEAFF	TGTGCCAGCAGTTACGAGTTAAACACTGAAGCTTTCTTT
TRBV7-6	.	.	TRBJ1-3	CASSLGGGSGNTIYF	TGTGCCAGCAGCTTAGGAGGGGGCTCTGGAAACACCATATATTTT
TRBV19	.	.	TRBJ1-1	CASSMPPGRTNTEAFF	TGTGCCAGTAGTATGCCTCCGGGACGGACAAACACTGAAGCTTTCTTT
TRBV28	.	.	TRBJ1-2	CASRQAATFGYTF	TGTGCCAGCAGGCAGGCTGCAACGTTCGGCTACACCTTC
TRBV28	.	.	TRBJ2-7	CASSPSVGGEQYF	TGTGCCAGCAGCCCTTCCGTGGGGGGCGAGCAGTACTTC
TRBV6-5	.	TRBD1	TRBJ1-4	CASSYSIGTGDEKLFF	TGTGCCAGCAGTTACTCGATAGGGACAGGGGATGAAAAACTGTTTTTT
TRBV28	few	TRBD1	TRBJ1-6	CARTGQEGSPLHF	TGTGCCAGAACCGGACAGGAGGGTTCACCCCTCCACTTT
TRBV29-1	once	TRBD2	TRBJ2-5	CSVDPGGQETQYF	TGCAGCGTTGACCCGGGGGGGCAAGAGACCCAGTACTTC
TRBV2	once	.	TRBJ1-3	CASSEGTTLHF	TGTGCCAGCAGTGAAGGGACGACGCTTCATTTT
TRBV5-1	.	.	TRBJ1-3	CASSLEGSAGGNTIYF	TGCGCCAGCAGCTTGGAAGGGTCTGCGGGAGGAAACACCATATATTTT
TRBV11-2	.	.	TRBJ1-1	CASSPSTTVNTEAFF	TGTGCCAGCAGCCCCTCCACGACGGTTAACACTGAAGCTTTCTTT
TRBV6-5	.	TRBD1	TRBJ1-1	CASRPLGTGNTEAFF	TGTGCCAGCAGACCCTTAGGGACAGGGAACACTGAAGCTTTCTTT
TRBV7-2	.	TRBD1	TRBJ2-7	CASSSDRGSYEQYF	TGTGCCAGCAGCTCCGACAGGGGGTCCTACGAGCAGTACTTC
TRBV9	.	TRBD2	TRBJ2-1	CASSVDGTSGSNAYNEQFF	TGTGCCAGCAGCGTAGACGGGACTAGCGGGAGTAACGCCTACAATGAGCAGTTCTTC
TRBV7-8	.	TRBD2	TRBJ2-2	CASSSRTSGSYTGELFF	TGTGCCAGCAGCTCTCGGACTAGCGGGAGTTACACCGGGGAGCTGTTTTTT
TRBV29-1	once	.	TRBJ1-2	CSVEGEGDGYTF	TGCAGCGTCGAAGGCGAAGGGGATGGCTACACCTTC
TRBV4-2	.	TRBD2	TRBJ2-7	CASSQEGDYSSYEQYF	TGTGCCAGCAGCCAAGAAGGGGACTACAGCTCCTACGAGCAGTACTTC
TRBV10-1	.	.	TRBJ2-5	CASSEGVGVETQYF	TGCGCCAGCAGTGAGGGGGTGGGAGTGGAGACCCAGTACTTC
TRBV20-1	.	.	TRBJ2-5	CSAEGWETQYF	TGCAGTGCTGAGGGTTGGGAGACCCAGTACTTC
TRBV10-2	.	.	TRBJ2-7	CASQALGATGEQYF	TGCGCCAGCCAAGCACTAGGTGCAACGGGCGAGCAGTACTTC
TRBV7-2	.	.	TRBJ1-2	CASSLVVLGYGYTF	TGCGCCAGCAGCTTAGTCGTCCTCGGGTATGGCTACACCTTC